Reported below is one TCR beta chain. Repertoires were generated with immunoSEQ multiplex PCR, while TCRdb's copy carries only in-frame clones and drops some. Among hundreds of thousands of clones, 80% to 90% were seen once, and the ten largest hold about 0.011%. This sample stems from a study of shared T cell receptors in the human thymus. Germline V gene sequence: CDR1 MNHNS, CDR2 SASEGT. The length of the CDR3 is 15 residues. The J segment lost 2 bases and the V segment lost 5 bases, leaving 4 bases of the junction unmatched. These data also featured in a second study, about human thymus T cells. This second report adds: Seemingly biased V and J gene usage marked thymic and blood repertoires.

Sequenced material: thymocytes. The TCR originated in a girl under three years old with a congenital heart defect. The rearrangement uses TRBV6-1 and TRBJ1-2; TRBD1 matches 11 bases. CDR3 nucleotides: TGTGCCAGCAGTACCGGGACAGGGGGGAACTATGGCTACACCTTC. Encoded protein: CASSTGTGGNYGYTF.